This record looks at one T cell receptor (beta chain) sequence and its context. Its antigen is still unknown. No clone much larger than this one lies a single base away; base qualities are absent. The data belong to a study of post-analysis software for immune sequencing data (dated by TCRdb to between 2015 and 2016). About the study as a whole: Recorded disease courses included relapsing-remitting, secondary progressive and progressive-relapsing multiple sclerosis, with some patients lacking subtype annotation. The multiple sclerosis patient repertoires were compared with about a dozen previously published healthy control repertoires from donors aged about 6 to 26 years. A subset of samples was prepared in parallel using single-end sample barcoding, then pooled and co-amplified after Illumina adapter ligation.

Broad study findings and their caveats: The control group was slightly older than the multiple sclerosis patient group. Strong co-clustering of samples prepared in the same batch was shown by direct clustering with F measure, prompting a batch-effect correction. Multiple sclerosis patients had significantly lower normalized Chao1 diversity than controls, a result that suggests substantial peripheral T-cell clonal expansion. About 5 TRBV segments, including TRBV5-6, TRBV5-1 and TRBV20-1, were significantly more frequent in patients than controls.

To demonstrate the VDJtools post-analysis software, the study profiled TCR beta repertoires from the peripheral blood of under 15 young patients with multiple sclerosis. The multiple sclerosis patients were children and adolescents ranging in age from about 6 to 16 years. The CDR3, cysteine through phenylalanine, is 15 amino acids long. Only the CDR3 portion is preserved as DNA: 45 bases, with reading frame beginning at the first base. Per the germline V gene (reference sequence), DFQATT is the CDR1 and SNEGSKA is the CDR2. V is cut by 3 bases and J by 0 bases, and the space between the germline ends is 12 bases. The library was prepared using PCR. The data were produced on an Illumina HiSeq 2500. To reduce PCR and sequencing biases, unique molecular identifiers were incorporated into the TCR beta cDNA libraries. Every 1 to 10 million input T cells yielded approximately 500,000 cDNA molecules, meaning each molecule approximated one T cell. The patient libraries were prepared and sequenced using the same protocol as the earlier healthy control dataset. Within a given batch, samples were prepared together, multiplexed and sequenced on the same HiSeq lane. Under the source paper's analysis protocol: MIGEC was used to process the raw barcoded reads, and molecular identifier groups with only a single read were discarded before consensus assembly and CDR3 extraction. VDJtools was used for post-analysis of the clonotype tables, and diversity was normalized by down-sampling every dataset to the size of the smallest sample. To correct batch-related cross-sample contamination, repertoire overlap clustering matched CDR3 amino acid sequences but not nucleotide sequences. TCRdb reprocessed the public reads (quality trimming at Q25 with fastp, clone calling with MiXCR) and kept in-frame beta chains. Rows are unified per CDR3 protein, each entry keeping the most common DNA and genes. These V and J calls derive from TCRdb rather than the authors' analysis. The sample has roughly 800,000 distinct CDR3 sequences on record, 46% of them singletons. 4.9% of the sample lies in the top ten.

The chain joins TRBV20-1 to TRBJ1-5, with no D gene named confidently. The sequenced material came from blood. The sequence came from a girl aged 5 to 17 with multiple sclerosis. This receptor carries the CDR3 CSASRGDISNQPQHF. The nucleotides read TGCAGTGCTAGCCGCGGGGATATTAGCAATCAGCCCCAGCATTTT.